The clone carrying this T cell receptor (beta chain) was seen repeatedly, ten times or more. The sample originates from a study of T-cell reconstitution after alpha-beta-depleted transplantation in children. The V segment lost 0 bases and the J segment 4 bases; nucleotides outside the gene matches: 4. CDR3 size: 15 residues. Germline V gene data show CDR1 as DFQATT and CDR2 as SNEGSKA (reference sequence). The TCRbeta library was prepared with unique molecular identifiers. From the PCR reads, TCRdb called clonotypes with MiXCR, one entry per CDR3 protein. This table holds approximately 270,000 distinct CDR3 sequences, about a tenth found once.

This clonotype was sampled from a human donor who donated a stem cell graft to a child with SCID. The sequencing here drew on PBMCs from the stem cell graft donor, taken from the stem cell graft. The V and J genes are TRBV20-1 and TRBJ2-1; 9 bases are a match to TRBD2. The CDR3 DNA reads as TGCAGTGCTAGAGAAATAGCGGGGGTGTACAATGAGCAGTTCTTC. Its protein is CSAREIAGVYNEQFF.